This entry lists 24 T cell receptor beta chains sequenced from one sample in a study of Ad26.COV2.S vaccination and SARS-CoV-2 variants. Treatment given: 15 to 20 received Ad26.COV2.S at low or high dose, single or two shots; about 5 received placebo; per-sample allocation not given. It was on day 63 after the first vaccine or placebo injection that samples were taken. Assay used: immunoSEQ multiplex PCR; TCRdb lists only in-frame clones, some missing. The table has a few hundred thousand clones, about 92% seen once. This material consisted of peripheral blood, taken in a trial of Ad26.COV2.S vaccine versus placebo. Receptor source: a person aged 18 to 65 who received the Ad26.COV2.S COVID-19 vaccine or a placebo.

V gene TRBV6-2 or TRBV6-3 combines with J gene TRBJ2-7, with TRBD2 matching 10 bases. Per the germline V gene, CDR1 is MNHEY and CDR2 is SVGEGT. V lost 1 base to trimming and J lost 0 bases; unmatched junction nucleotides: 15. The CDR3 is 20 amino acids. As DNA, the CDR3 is TGTGCCAGCAGTTACTTGGATGGGGGTAGTAGCGGGAGGAGCTCCTACGAGCAGTACTTC. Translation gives CASSYLDGGSSGRSSYEQYF.

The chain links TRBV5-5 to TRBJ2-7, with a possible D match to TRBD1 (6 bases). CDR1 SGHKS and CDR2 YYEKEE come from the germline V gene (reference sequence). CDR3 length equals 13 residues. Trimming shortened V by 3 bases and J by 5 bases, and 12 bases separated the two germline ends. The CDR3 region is CASSYTTGNEQYF. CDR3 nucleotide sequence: TGTGCCAGCAGCTATACAACAGGGAACGAGCAGTACTTC.

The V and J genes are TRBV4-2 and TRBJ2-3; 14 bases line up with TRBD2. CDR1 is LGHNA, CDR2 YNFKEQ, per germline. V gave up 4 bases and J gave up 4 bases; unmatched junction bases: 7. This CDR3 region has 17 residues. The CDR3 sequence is CASSPGTSGSGSDTQYF. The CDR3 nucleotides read TGTGCCAGCAGCCCGGGGACTAGCGGGAGTGGGTCAGATACGCAGTATTTT.

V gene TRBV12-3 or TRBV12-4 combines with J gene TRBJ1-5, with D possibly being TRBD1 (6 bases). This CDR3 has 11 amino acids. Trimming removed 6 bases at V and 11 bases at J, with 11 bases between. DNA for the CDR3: TGTGCCAGCAGCTCCGAGGGGGCCCAGCATTTT. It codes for CASSSEGAQHF.

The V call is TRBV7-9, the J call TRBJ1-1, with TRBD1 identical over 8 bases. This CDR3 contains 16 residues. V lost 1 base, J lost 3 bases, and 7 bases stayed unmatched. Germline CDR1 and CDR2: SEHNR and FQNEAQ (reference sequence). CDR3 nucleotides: TGTGCCAGCAGCTTAGGAACAGGGGGATTGGACACTGAAGCTTTCTTT. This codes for CASSLGTGGLDTEAFF.

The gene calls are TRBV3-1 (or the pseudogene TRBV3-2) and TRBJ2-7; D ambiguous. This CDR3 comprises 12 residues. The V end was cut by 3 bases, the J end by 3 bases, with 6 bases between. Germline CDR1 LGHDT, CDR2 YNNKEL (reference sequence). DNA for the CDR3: TGTGCCAGCAGCCATCGAGACTACGAGCAGTACTTC. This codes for CASSHRDYEQYF.

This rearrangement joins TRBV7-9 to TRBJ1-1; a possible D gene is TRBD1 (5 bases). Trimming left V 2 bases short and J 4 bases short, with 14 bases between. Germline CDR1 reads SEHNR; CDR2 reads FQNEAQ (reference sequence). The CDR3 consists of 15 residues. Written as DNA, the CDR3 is TGTGCCAGCAGCTTATCGCAGGGCGGGTCCACTGAAGCTTTCTTT. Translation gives CASSLSQGGSTEAFF. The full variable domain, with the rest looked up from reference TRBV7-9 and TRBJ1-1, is DTGVSQNPRHKITKRGQNVTFRCDPISEHNRLYWYRQTLGQGPEFLTYFQNEAQLEKSRLLSDRFSAERPKGSFSTLEIQRTEQGDSAMYLCASSLSQGGSTEAFFGQGTRLTVV.

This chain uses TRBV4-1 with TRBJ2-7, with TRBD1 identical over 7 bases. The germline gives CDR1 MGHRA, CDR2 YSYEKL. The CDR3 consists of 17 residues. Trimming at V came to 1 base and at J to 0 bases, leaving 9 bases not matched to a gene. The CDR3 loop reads CASSQGSRDSRSYEQYF. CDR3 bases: TGCGCCAGCAGCCAAGGGTCTCGGGACAGCCGCTCCTACGAGCAGTACTTC.

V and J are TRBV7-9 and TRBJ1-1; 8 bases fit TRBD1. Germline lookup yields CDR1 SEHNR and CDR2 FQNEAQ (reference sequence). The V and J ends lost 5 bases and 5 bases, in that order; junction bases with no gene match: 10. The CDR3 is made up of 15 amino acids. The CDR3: CASSTQGASFTEAFF. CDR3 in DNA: TGTGCCAGCAGCACCCAGGGGGCTTCCTTTACTGAAGCTTTCTTT.

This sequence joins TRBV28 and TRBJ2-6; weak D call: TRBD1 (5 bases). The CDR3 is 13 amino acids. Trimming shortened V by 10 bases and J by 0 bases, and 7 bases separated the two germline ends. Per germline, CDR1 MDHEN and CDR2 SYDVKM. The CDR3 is CATDSSGANVLTF. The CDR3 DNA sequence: TGTGCCACCGACAGCTCTGGGGCCAACGTCCTGACTTTC.

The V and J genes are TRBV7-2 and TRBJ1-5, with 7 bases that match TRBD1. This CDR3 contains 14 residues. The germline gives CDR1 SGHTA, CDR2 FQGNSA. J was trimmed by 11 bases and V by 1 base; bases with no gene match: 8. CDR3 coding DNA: TGTGCCAGCAGCTTAGGTTCAGGGGGAAGGTCCCAGCATTTT. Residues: CASSLGSGGRSQHF. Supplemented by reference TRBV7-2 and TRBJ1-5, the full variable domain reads GAGVSQSPSNKVTEKGKDVELRCDPISGHTALYWYRQSLGQGLEFLIYFQGNSAPDKSGLPSDRFSAERTGGSVSTLTIQRTQQEDSAVYLCASSLGSGGRSQHFGDGTRLSIL.

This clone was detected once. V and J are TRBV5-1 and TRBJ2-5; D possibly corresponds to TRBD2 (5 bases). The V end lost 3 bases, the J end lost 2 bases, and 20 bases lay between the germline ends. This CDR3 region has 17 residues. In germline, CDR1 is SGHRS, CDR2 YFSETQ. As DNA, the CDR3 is TGCGCCAGCAGCTCTCTAGGGAGCGGAGTAGTTCAAGAGACCCAGTACTTC. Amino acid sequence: CASSSLGSGVVQETQYF.

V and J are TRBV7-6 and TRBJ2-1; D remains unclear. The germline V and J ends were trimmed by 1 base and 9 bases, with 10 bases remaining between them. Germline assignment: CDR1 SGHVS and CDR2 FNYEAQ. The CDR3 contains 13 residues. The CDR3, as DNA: TGTGCCAGCAGCTTAGGCTACACGGGTGAGCAGTTCTTC. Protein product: CASSLGYTGEQFF.

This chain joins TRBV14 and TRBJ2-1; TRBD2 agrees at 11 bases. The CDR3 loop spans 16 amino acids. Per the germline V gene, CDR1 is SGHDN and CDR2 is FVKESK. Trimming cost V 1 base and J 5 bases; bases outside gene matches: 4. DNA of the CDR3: TGTGCCAGCAGCCAAGCGGGACTAGCGGTTAACAATGAGCAGTTCTTC. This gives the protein CASSQAGLAVNNEQFF.

The CDR3 region is CASSIGGTAGETQYF. Written as DNA, the CDR3 is TGTGCCAGTAGTATAGGCGGGACAGCGGGGGAGACCCAGTACTTC. J is TRBJ2-5 and V is TRBV19; D possibly uses TRBD1 or TRBD2 (7 bases each). V was shortened by 1 base and J by 5 bases, with 14 bases between the two germline ends. CDR1 and CDR2 from the germline V gene are LNHDA and SQIVND (reference sequence). The CDR3 extends over 15 amino acids.

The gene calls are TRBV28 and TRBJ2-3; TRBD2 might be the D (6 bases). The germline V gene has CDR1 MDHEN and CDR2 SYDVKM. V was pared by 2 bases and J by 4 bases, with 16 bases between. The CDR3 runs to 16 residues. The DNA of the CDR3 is TGTGCCAGCAGTTTAATCAGCGGGCGGGCATCAGATACGCAGTATTTT. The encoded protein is CASSLISGRASDTQYF.

In DNA form, the CDR3 reads TGTGCCAGCAGTTTCGACAGGGGGCGCAATGAGCAGTTCTTC. This gives the protein CASSFDRGRNEQFF. The V call is TRBV28, the J call TRBJ2-1; 10 bases line up with TRBD1. CDR1 and CDR2 from the germline V gene are MDHEN and SYDVKM. The ends lost 3 bases at V and 6 bases at J; junction bases unmatched: 2. The CDR3 has 14 amino acids.

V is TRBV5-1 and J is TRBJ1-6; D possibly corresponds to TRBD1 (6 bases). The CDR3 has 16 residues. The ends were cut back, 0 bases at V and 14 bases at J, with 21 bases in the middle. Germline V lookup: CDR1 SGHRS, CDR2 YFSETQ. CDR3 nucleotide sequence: TGCGCCAGCAGCTTGGCCAGGGGACCGCCTTTAGACACCCTCCACTTT. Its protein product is CASSLARGPPLDTLHF.

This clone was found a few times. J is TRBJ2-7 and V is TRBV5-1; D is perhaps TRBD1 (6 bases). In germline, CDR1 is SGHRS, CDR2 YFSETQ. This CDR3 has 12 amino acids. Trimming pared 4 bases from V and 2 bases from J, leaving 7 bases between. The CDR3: CASSRDTYEQYF. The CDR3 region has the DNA TGCGCCAGCAGCCGGGACACCTACGAGCAGTACTTC.

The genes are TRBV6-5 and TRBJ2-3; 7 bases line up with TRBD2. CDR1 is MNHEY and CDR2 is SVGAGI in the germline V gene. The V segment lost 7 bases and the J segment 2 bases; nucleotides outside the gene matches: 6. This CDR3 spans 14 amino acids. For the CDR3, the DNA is TGTGCCAGCACGACTAGCCGTTCCACAGATACGCAGTATTTT. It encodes CASTTSRSTDTQYF.

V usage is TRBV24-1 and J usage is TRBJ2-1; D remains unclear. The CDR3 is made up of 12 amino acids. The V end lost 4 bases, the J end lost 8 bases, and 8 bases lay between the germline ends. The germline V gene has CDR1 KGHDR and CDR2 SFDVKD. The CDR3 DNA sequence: TGTGCCACCAGTGACCCCGGGTATGAGCAGTTCTTC. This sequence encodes CATSDPGYEQFF.

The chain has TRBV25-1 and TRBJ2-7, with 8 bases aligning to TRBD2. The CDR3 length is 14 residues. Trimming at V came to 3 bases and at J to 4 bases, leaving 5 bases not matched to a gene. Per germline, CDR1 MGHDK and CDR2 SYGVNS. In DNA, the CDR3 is TGTGCCAGCAGTGACTGGCGGGAGGCGTACGAGCAGTACTTC. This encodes CASSDWREAYEQYF.

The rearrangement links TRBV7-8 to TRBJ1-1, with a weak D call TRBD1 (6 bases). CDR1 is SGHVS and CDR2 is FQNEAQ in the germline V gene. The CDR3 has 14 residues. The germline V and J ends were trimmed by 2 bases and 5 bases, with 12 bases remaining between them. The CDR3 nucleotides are TGTGCCAGCAGCTTATTTGGGGGCGGAACTGAAGCTTTCTTT. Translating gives CASSLFGGGTEAFF.

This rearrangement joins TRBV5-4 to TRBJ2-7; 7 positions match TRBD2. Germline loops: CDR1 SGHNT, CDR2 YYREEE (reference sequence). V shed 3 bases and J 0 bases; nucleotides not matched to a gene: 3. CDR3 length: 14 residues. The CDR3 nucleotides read TGTGCCAGCAGCTCCTGGACTAGCTCCTACGAGCAGTACTTC. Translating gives CASSSWTSSYEQYF. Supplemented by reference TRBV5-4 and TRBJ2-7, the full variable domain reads ETGVTQSPTHLIKTRGQQVTLRCSSQSGHNTVSWYQQALGQGPQFIFQYYREEENGRGNFPPRFSGLQFPNYSSELNVNALELDDSALYLCASSSWTSSYEQYFGPGTRLTVT.